The 24 T cell receptor beta chains reported below all come from one sample, sequenced in a study of tumor and adjacent non-tumor tissue in lung cancer. This sample's RNA came from whole unsorted tissue. Distant lung tissue was collected more than 3 cm away from the tumor edge. A modified ARM-PCR protocol with three rounds of nested PCR amplified TCRbeta. TCRdb re-analysed the multiplex PCR reads in MiXCR, keeping a single row per CDR3 protein. The sample holds fewer than 100,000 distinct CDR3 sequences; roughly three quarters are singletons and the top ten take about a fifth. The sample consisted of distant non-tumor lung tissue. These receptors were obtained from a woman aged 45-65 years with non-small cell lung cancer.

Ten or more counts support this clonotype. V is TRBV10-1 and J is TRBJ2-1; D possibly corresponds to TRBD2 (6 bases). CDR1 is WNHNN, CDR2 SYGVQD, per germline (reference sequence). There are 16 residues in the CDR3. Deletions cut 4 bases from V and 9 bases from J, with 22 bases between. The CDR3 here is CASSARSGAGLREQFF. The CDR3 DNA reads TGCGCCAGCAGTGCGAGGTCTGGGGCGGGATTGCGTGAGCAGTTCTTC.

This clonotype was seen once. A much bigger clone sits one base away, suggesting this may be a read error. The chain recombines TRBV10-1 with TRBJ2-7; a weak D match, TRBD1 (5 bases). The CDR3 sequence is 14 residues long. The germline gives CDR1 WNHNN, CDR2 SYGVQD (reference sequence). The CDR3 DNA reads as TGCGTCAGCAATGAGAACCTACAGGCCCACGAGCAGTACTTC. Translating gives CVSNENLQAHEQYF.

This clonotype has a count of ten or more. The rearrangement joins TRBV6-6 to TRBJ1-2, with 9 bases that match TRBD1. Germline V gives CDR1 MNHNY, CDR2 SVGAGI (reference sequence). Trimming removed 5 bases from V and 4 bases from J; junction bases left unmatched: 5. CDR3 length equals 14 residues. The CDR3: CASSAQGARYGYTF. The CDR3 nucleotides are TGTGCCAGCAGTGCACAGGGGGCGCGCTATGGCTACACCTTC.

The rearrangement joins TRBV5-6 to TRBJ2-6; no reliable D call. Germline V gene sequence: CDR1 SGHDT, CDR2 YYEEEE. The CDR3 has 15 amino acids. DNA for the CDR3: TGTGTCGGCAGCTTGGAGTTTTCTGGGGCCAACGTCCTGACTTTC. Translation gives CVGSLEFSGANVLTF. The full variable domain, with the rest looked up from reference TRBV5-6 and TRBJ2-6, is DAGVTQSPTHLIKTRGQQVTLRCSPKSGHDTVSWYQQALGQGPQFIFQYYEEEERQRGNFPDRFSGHQFPNYSSELNVNALLLGDSALYLCVGSLEFSGANVLTFGAGSRLTVL.

This sequence joins TRBV5-1 and TRBJ2-2; D might be TRBD1 or TRBD2, each matching 5 bases. V was cut by 7 bases and J by 0 bases, with 16 bases left in between. The CDR3 spans 16 residues. The germline V gene has CDR1 SGHRS and CDR2 YFSETQ. CDR3 in amino acids: CASGLGAAANTGELFF. CDR3 sequence (DNA): TGCGCCAGCGGACTCGGGGCAGCGGCGAACACCGGGGAGCTGTTTTTT. The full variable domain, completed using reference TRBV5-1 and TRBJ2-2, is KAGVTQTPRYLIKTRGQQVTLSCSPISGHRSVSWYQQTPGQGLQFLFEYFSETQRNKGNFPGRFSGRQFSNSRSEMNVSTLELGDSALYLCASGLGAAANTGELFFGEGSRLTVL.

With regard to this clonotype: This likely comes from a read error, as the CDR3 has no conserved phenylalanine or tryptophan at its end. No DNA is shown, since the ends of the CDR3 on it are uncertain; the CDR3 is the one TCRdb lists. The rearrangement joins TRBV29-1 to TRBJ2-3; the table's D call of TRBD1 was not tested on the DNA. The germline CDR1 and CDR2 sequences are SQVTM and ANQGSEA. The length of the CDR3 is 13 amino acids, counting both ends. The CDR3 loop reads CSGATGAPDTQYL.

For this clonotype: At one of its ends the junction is not consistent with the germline gene, which may arise from a read error. The gene calls are TRBV6-1 and TRBJ2-7, with 10 bases identical to TRBD1. Looked up from germline, CDR1 is MNHNS and CDR2 is SASEGT. The CDR3 spans 15 residues. CDR3 loop: CTSSPQGQGLGEQYF. The CDR3 DNA sequence: TGTACCAGCAGTCCTCAGGGACAGGGGTTGGGGGAGCAGTACTTC.

The table lists this clonotype with many counts. The V call is TRBV6-5, the J call TRBJ2-1; perhaps D is TRBD1 or TRBD2 (5 bases each). Germline-derived CDR1 and CDR2 are MNHEY and SVGAGI. Trimming shortened V by 4 bases and J by 6 bases, and 13 bases separated the two germline ends. The CDR3 totals 14 residues. The CDR3 sequence is CASSWGSSGNEQFF. The CDR3 region has the DNA TGTGCCAGCAGTTGGGGGAGCTCGGGCAATGAGCAGTTCTTC.

V usage is TRBV7-9 and J usage is TRBJ2-1; the match to TRBD2 covers 8 bases. Per germline, CDR1 SEHNR and CDR2 FQNEAQ (reference sequence). The length of the CDR3 is 17 residues. V lost 2 bases to trimming and J lost 10 bases; unmatched junction nucleotides: 16. CDR3 in DNA: TGTGCCAGCAGCTTAACGCCCCGGGAGGGGCTAGGGAACGAGCAGTTCTTC. Protein product: CASSLTPREGLGNEQFF.

A remark on this clonotype: A junction end diverges from the germline sequence, so it may reflect a read error. The chain couples TRBV6-2 or TRBV6-3 to TRBJ2-7, with 10 nucleotides matching TRBD2. CDR1 and CDR2 from the germline V gene are MNHEY and SVGEGT. This CDR3 comprises 15 residues. The CDR3 spells CASMAGTSVSYKQYF. The CDR3 DNA follows: TGTGCCAGCATGGCCGGGACTAGCGTTTCCTACAAGCAGTACTTC.

As regards this clonotype: A much larger clonotype is one base distant, so this may be a read error. CDR3 residues: CASSSLPRSNSPLHF. The DNA for the CDR3 is TGTGCCAGCAGTTCTTTACCGCGATCGAATTCACCCCTCCACTTT. This chain uses TRBV28 with TRBJ1-6; D unclear. With 4 bases removed from V and 7 bases from J, the gap between germline ends came to 14 bases. CDR1 is MDHEN and CDR2 is SYDVKM in the germline V gene. The CDR3 has 15 residues.

A note on this clonotype: A read error may account for a junction end that differs from germline. The V and J genes are TRBV5-1 and TRBJ1-2, with D possibly TRBD1 on 5 matching bases. This CDR3 has 14 residues. Germline loops: CDR1 SGHRS, CDR2 YFSETQ. The CDR3 reads CVSSVAGTDYGHTF. Written as DNA, the CDR3 is TGCGTCAGCAGCGTGGCGGGGACGGACTATGGCCACACCTTC.

CDR3 residues: CAGSPRETPGNEQFF. DNA of the CDR3: TGTGCTGGCAGCCCCCGAGAGACCCCAGGGAATGAGCAGTTCTTC. The chain uses TRBV4-2 and TRBJ2-1, with D perhaps matching TRBD1 (5 bases). The germline V gene has CDR1 LGHNA and CDR2 YNFKEQ. This CDR3 region has 15 residues.

Regarding this clonotype: One end of the junction varies from germline; a read error may be responsible. The chain is built from TRBV11-2 and TRBJ2-3; D may be TRBD1 or TRBD2 (5 bases each). Germline CDR1 and CDR2: SGHAT and FQNNGV. This CDR3 comprises 15 residues. In DNA, the CDR3 is TGTGTCAGCAGCTTAGGACCTCCATGGGACCATACGCAGTATTTT. It specifies CVSSLGPPWDHTQYF.

About this clonotype itself: Germline and junction disagree at one end, which may indicate a read error. The CDR3 here is CVSSSSQGLTGELFF. DNA of the CDR3: TGTGTCAGCAGTTCAAGTCAGGGACTCACCGGGGAACTGTTTTTT. The genes are TRBV12-3 or TRBV12-4 and TRBJ2-2; a possible D gene is TRBD2 (6 bases). CDR3 length: 15 residues.

This chain connects TRBV5-1 to TRBJ2-1, with unresolved D. V gave up 5 bases and J gave up 1 base, with 16 bases separating them. The CDR3 consists of 16 residues. Germline CDR1 SGHRS, CDR2 YFSETQ. CDR3 protein: CASSLIGRGSYNEQFF. In nucleotides, the CDR3 is TGCGCCAGCAGTTTGATAGGTCGAGGTTCCTACAATGAGCAGTTCTTC. The whole variable domain, remainder taken from reference TRBV5-1 and TRBJ2-1, is KAGVTQTPRYLIKTRGQQVTLSCSPISGHRSVSWYQQTPGQGLQFLFEYFSETQRNKGNFPGRFSGRQFSNSRSEMNVSTLELGDSALYLCASSLIGRGSYNEQFFGPGTRLTVL.

This clonotype was counted a few times. The junction departs from germline at one end; a sequencing error may be responsible. The chain employs TRBV29-1 and TRBJ2-7; 13 bases match TRBD2. The CDR3 is 15 residues long. Germline V gene data show CDR1 as SQVTM and CDR2 as ANQGSEA. CDR3 amino acids: CSIDRTSGSLHEQYF. The CDR3 coding sequence is TGCAGCATTGACAGGACTAGCGGGAGTCTACATGAGCAGTACTTC.

On this clonotype itself: At one boundary the junction diverges from the germline segment, which might be a read error. The chain is built from TRBV11-2 and TRBJ2-1, with 9 bases lining up with TRBD2. Germline CDR1 and CDR2: SGHAT and FQNNGV. The CDR3 contains 17 residues. CDR3 in amino acids: CASSPPSGTSWNDEQFF. The CDR3 coding sequence is TGTGCCAGCAGCCCCCCCTCGGGGACTAGCTGGAACGATGAACAGTTCTTC.

On this clonotype itself: Compared with germline, one end of the junction differs, possibly owing to a read error. The chain combines TRBV11-2 with TRBJ2-3; D perhaps matches TRBD2 (6 bases). The CDR3 totals 16 residues. Looked up from germline, CDR1 is SGHAT and CDR2 is FQNNGV. DNA for the CDR3: TGCGCCAGCGGCTTGAGGGGCCAGCTAGCGACAGATACGCAGTATTTT. This translates into CASGLRGQLATDTQYF.

Concerning this clonotype: This CDR3 fails to terminate in the conserved phenylalanine or tryptophan, so it likely reflects a read error. V usage is TRBV6-5 and J usage is TRBJ2-3, with 7 bases fitting TRBD2. Germline V gives CDR1 MNHEY, CDR2 SVGAGI. The CDR3 covers 13 residues. The CDR3 coding sequence is TGTGCCAGCTGTTACTCGCGGGAGGATACGCAGTATTCT. This gives the protein CASCYSREDTQYS.

The chain has TRBV6-6 and TRBJ1-1, with a possible D match to TRBD1 (6 bases). The V end lost 4 bases, the J end lost 0 bases, and 12 bases lay between the germline ends. CDR3 length equals 15 residues. From germline, CDR1 is MNHNY and CDR2 SVGAGI (reference sequence). The CDR3 region has the DNA TGTGCCAGCAGTTTTGAGAGACAGGTGAACACTGAAGCTTTCTTT. It specifies CASSFERQVNTEAFF.

A note on this clonotype: Germline and junction disagree at one end, which may indicate a read error. V usage is TRBV29-1 and J usage is TRBJ2-1; no firm D call. The CDR3 loop spans 17 amino acids. The germline gives CDR1 SQVTM, CDR2 ANQGSEA. The CDR3 region has the DNA TGCAGTGTTGAAGGTCTAGAAGGGTGGAGCTCCTATAATGAGCAGTTCTTC. This gives the protein CSVEGLEGWSSYNEQFF.

The chain links TRBV14 to TRBJ1-3, with D perhaps matching TRBD1 (5 bases). The CDR3 spans 15 residues. The V and J ends lost 0 bases and 8 bases respectively, with 14 bases between them. Germline V CDR1 and CDR2: SGHDN, FVKESK. CDR3 residues: CASSQDRTLRDTIYF. CDR3 bases: TGTGCCAGCAGCCAAGACAGGACACTGAGAGACACCATATATTTT. Full variable domain (remainder filled in from reference TRBV14 and TRBJ1-3): EAGVTQFPSHSVIEKGQTVTLRCDPISGHDNLYWYRRVMGKEIKFLLHFVKESKQDESGMPNNRFLAERTGGTYSTLKVQPAELEDSGVYFCASSQDRTLRDTIYFGEGSWLTVV.

As to this clonotype: The junction differs from germline at one of its ends, possibly a read error. The chain is built from TRBV6-6 and TRBJ2-7; possibly TRBD2 for D (5 bases). Germline values: CDR1 MNHNY, CDR2 SVGAGI (reference sequence). This CDR3 region has 12 residues. CDR3 sequence (DNA): TGTGCCAGCAGTCTCCCTGGAGGCGAGCAGTGCTTC. Translated, it gives CASSLPGGEQCF.